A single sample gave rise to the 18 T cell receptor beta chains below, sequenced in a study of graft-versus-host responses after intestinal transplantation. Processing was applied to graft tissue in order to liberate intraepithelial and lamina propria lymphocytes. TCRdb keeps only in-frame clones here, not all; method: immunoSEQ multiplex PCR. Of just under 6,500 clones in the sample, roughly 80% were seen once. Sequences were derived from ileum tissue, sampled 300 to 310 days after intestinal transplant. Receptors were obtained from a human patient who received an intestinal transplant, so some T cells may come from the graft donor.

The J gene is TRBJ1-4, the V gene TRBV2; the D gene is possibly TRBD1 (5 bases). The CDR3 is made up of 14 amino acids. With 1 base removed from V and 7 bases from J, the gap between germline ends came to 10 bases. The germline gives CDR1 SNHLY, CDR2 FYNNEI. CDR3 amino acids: CASSEDRSSEKLFF. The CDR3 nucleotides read TGTGCCAGCAGTGAAGACAGGTCTTCTGAAAAACTGTTTTTT.

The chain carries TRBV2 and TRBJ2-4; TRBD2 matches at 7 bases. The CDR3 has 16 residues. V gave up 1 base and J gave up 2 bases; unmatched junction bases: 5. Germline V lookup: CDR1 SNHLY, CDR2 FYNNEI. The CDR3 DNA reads TGTGCCAGCAGTGAAGGGAGCGGGGCTCCCAAAAACATTCAGTACTTC. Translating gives CASSEGSGAPKNIQYF.

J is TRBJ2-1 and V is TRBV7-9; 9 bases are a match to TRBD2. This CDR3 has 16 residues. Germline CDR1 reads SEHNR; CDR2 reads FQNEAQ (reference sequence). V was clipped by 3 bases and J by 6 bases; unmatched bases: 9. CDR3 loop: CASSLRAGGSRNEQFF. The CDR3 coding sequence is TGTGCCAGCAGCTTGAGGGCGGGGGGGAGCCGCAATGAGCAGTTCTTC.

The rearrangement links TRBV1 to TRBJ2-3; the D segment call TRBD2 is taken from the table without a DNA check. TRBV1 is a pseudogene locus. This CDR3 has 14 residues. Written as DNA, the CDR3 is TGCACCAGCAAGAATAAGCGGGTCCTAGATACGCAGTATTTT. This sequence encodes CTSKNKRVLDTQYF.

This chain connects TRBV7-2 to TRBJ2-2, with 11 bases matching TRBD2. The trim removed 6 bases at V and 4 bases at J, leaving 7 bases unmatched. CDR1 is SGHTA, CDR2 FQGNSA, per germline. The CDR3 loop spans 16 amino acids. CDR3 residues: CASSLTGTSGTGELFF. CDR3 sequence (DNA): TGTGCCAGCAGTCTTACCGGGACTAGCGGCACCGGGGAGCTGTTTTTT.

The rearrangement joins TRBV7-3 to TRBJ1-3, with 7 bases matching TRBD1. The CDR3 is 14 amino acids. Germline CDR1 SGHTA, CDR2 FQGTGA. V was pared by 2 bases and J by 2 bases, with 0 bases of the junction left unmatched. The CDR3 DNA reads TGTGCCAGCAGCTTACAGGGGGCTGGAAACACCATATATTTT. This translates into CASSLQGAGNTIYF.

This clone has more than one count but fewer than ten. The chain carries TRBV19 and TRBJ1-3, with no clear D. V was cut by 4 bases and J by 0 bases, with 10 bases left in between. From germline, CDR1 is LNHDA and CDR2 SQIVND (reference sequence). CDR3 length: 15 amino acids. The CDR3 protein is CASSTPEVSGNTIYF. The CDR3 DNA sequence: TGTGCCAGTAGTACCCCAGAGGTCTCTGGAAACACCATATATTTT. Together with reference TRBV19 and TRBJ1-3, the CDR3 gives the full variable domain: DGGITQSPKYLFRKEGQNVTLSCEQNLNHDAMYWYRQDPGQGLRLIYYSQIVNDFQKGDIAEGYSVSREKKESFPLTVTSAQKNPTAFYLCASSTPEVSGNTIYFGEGSWLTVV.

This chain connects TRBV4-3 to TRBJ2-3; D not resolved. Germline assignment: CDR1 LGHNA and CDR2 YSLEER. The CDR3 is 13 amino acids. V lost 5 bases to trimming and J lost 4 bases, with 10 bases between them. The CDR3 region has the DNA TGCGCCAGCAGCTCTATGGTTCCAGATACGCAGTATTTT. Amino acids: CASSSMVPDTQYF.

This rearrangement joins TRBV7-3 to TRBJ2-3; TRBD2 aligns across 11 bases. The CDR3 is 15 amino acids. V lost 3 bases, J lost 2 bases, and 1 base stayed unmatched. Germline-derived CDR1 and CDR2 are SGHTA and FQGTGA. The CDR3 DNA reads TGTGCCAGCAGCTTGACTAGCGGGACCACAGATACGCAGTATTTT. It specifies CASSLTSGTTDTQYF.

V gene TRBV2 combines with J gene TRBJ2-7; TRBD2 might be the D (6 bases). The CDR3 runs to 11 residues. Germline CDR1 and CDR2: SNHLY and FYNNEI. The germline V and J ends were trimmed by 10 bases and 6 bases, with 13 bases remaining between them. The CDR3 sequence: CATRAGSEQYF. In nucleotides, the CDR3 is TGTGCCACCCGCGCGGGGAGCGAGCAGTACTTC.

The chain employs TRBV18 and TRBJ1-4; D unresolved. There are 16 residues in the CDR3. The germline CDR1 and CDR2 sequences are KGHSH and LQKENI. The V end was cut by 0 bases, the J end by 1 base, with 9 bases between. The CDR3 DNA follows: TGTGCCAGCTCACCACCATGGGTCAAAACTAATGAAAAACTGTTTTTT. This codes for CASSPPWVKTNEKLFF.

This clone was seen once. The CDR3 DNA reads TGTGCCAGCAGCAAAGCGCGGGACAGGGAGGGGAACACCATATATTTT. Protein product: CASSKARDREGNTIYF. This chain uses TRBV21-1 with TRBJ1-3; the D call in the table, TRBD1, was not verified against the DNA. TRBV21-1 is a pseudogene. The CDR3 loop spans 16 amino acids.

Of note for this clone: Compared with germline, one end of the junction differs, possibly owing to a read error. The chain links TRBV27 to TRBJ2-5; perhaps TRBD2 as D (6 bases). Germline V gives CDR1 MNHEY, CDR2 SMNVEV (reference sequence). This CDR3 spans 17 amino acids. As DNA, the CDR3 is TGTGCCAGCAGCTCGGACTATCCAAGAGTGATTCAAGAAACCCAGTACTTC. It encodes CASSSDYPRVIQETQYF.

The CDR3 nucleotides read TGTGCCAGCAGTGAATTAAGGCTAGCCAAAAACATTCAGTACTTC. Its translation: CASSELRLAKNIQYF. The J gene is TRBJ2-4, the V gene TRBV2; D unresolved. Germline V gene sequence: CDR1 SNHLY, CDR2 FYNNEI. CDR3 length: 15 amino acids. The germline V and J ends were trimmed by 2 bases and 0 bases, with 8 bases remaining between them.

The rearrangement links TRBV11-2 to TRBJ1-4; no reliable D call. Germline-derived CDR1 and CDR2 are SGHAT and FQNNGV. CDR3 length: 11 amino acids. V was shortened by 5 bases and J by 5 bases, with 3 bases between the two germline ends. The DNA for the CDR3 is TGTGCCAGCAGCGCCAATGAAAAACTGTTTTTT. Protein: CASSANEKLFF.

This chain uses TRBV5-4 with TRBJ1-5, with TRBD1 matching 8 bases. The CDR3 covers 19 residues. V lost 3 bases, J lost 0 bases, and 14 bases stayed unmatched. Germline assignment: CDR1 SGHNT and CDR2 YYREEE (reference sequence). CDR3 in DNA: TGTGCCAGCAGCTACAAACAGGGGGGATGTGTATGTAGCAATCAGCCCCAGCATTTT. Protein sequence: CASSYKQGGCVCSNQPQHF.

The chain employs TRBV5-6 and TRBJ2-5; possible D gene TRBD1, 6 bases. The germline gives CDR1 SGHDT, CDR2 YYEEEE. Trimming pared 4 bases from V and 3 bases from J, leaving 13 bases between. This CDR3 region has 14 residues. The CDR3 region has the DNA TGTGCCAGCAGCCCCTTGGCAGGGGAAGAGACCCAGTACTTC. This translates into CASSPLAGEETQYF.

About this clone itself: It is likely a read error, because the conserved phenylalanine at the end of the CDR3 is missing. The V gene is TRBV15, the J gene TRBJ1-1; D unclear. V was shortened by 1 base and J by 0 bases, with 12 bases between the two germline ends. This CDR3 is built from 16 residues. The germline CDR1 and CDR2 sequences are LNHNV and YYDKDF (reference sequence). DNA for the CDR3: TGTGCCACCAGCAGAGTCACCGGCGGGATGAACACTGAAGCTTTCCTT. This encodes CATSRVTGGMNTEAFL.